A selection of T cell receptor beta chains follows, all from one sample in a study of shared clonotypes between healthy human individuals. Some clones are missing from TCRdb's copy, which holds only in-frame ones; the method was immunoSEQ multiplex PCR. The data show about 110,000 clones, with around 68% seen just once and 24% held by the top ten. Sequencing input: memory CD8+ T cells sorted from blood. Receptor source: a woman aged 25 to 39 in good health. Both conserved end residues are trimmed from each CDR3. Each record gives: J gene, V gene, clone size, CDR3 protein. Clone size is shown for a subset of rows, as once, few, many or a class of expanded clone.

>TRBJ1-1|TRBV21-1|.
ASSQEGALATEAF
>TRBJ2-1|TRBV4-2|once
ASSLEAGTQVEQF
>TRBJ2-1|TRBV27|.
ASSLFPKGLASYNEQF
>TRBJ1-6|TRBV6-5|.
ASRLEGYSPLH
>TRBJ1-2|TRBV2|few
ASRLDRGPPGYT
>TRBJ2-3|TRBV6-5|.
ASSPTRRGTQY
>TRBJ1-1|TRBV7-2|.
ASRLQRDTEAF
>TRBJ2-3|TRBV19|.
ASSISDTQY
>TRBJ2-7|TRBV28|.
ASSLLSAGGPYEQY
>TRBJ2-5|TRBV21-1|.
ASSKGGTNQETQY
>TRBJ2-3|TRBV6-4|few
ASSESGGADTQY
>TRBJ2-1|TRBV19|.
ASTPRESLNEQF
>TRBJ2-7|TRBV28|.
ASSFAQGASGYYEQY
>TRBJ2-6|TRBV19|many
ASSPLQGTGANVLT
>TRBJ2-1|TRBV9|once
ASSSISYEQF
>TRBJ2-3|TRBV2|.
ASSEVPDAEGDTQY
>TRBJ1-1|TRBV9|many
ASSVEGGVNTEAF
>TRBJ1-1|TRBV10-3|.
AISDRTMNTEAF
>TRBJ2-3|TRBV27|.
ASSFRGGRPDTQY
>TRBJ2-7|TRBV7-3|.
ASSPPRGYYEQY